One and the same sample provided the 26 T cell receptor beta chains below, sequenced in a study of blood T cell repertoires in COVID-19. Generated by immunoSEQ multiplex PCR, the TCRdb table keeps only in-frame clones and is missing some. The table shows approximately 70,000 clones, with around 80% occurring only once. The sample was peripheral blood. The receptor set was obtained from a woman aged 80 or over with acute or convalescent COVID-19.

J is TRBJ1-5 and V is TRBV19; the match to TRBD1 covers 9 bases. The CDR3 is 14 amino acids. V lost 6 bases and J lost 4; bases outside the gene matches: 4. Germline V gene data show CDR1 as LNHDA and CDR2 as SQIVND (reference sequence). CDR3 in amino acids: CASRRQGGNQPQHF. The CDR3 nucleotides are TGTGCCAGTAGAAGACAGGGGGGAAATCAGCCCCAGCATTTT.

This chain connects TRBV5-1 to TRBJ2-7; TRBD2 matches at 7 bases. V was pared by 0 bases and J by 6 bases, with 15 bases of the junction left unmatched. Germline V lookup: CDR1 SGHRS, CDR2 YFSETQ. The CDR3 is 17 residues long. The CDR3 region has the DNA TGCGCCAGCAGCTTGGCGCCCGGGGGAGGGAGGTCGATCGAGCAGTACTTC. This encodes CASSLAPGGGRSIEQYF.

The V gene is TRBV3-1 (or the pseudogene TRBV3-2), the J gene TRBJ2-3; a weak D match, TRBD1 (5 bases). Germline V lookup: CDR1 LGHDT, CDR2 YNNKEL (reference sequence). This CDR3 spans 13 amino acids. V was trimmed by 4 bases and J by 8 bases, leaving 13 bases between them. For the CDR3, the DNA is TGTGCCAGCAGCCCATACCAGGGCGCTACGCAGTATTTT. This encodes CASSPYQGATQYF.

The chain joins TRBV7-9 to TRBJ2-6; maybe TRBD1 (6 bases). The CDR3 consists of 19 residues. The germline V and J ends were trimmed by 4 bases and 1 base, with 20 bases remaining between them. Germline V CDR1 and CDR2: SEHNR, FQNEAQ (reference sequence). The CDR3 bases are TGTGCCAGCAGCTCCAAACCGGACAGCACGACTTCTGGGGCCAACGTCCTGACTTTC. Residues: CASSSKPDSTTSGANVLTF.

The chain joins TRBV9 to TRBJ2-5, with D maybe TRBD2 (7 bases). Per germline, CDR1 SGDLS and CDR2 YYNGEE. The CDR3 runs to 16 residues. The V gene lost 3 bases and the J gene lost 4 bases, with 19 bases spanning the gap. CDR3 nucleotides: TGTGCCAGCAGCGCCCCAACTGGGGGGGCGCGAGAGACCCAGTACTTC. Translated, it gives CASSAPTGGARETQYF. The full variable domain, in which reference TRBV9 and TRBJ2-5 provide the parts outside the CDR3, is DSGVTQTPKHLITATGQRVTLRCSPRSGDLSVYWYQQSLDQGLQFLIQYYNGEERAKGNILERFSAQQFPDLHSELNLSSLELGDSALYFCASSAPTGGARETQYFGPGTRLLVL.

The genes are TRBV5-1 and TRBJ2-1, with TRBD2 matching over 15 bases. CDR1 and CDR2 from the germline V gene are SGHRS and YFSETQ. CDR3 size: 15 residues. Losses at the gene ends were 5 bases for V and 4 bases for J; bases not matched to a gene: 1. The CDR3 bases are TGCGCCAGCAGGGGACTAGCGGGAGGATACAATGAGCAGTTCTTC. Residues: CASRGLAGGYNEQFF.

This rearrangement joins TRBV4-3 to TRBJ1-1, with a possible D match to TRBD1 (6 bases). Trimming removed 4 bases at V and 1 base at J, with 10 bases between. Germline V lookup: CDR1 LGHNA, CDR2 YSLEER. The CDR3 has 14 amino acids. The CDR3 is CASSRTDANTEAFF. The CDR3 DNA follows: TGCGCCAGCAGCCGGACAGACGCGAACACTGAAGCTTTCTTT.

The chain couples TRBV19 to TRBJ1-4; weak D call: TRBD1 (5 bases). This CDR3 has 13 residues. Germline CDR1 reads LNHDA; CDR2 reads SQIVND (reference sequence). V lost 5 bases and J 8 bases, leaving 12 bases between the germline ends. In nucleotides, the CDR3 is TGTGCCAGTAGTGGACAAGAGGTGGAAAAACTGTTTTTT. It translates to CASSGQEVEKLFF.

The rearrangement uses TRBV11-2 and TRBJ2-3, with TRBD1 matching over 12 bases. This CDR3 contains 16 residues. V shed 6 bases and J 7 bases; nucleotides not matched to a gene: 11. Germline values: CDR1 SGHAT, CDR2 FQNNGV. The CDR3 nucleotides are TGTGCCAGCAGGGGGATCGGGACAGGGGGCTGGAATACGCAGTATTTT. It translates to CASRGIGTGGWNTQYF.

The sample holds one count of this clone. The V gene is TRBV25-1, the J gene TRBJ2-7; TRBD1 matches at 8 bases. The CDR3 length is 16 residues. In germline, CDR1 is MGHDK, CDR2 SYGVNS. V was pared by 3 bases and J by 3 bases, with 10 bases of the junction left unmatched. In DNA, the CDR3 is TGTGCCAGCAGTGACGACCGGGACAGGTGGATCTACGAGCAGTACTTC. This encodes CASSDDRDRWIYEQYF.

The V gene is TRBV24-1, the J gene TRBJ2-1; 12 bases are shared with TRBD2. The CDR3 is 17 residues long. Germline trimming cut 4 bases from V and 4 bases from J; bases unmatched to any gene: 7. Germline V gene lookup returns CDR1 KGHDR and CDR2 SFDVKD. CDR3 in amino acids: CATSDHLTSGRYNEQFF. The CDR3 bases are TGTGCCACCAGTGACCACTTGACTAGCGGGAGATACAATGAGCAGTTCTTC.

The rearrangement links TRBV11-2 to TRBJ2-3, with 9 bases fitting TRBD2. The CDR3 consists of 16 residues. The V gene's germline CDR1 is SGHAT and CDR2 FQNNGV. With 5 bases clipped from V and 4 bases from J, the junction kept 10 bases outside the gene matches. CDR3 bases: TGTGCCAGCAGCCGTCCGGGACTAGCTAGAGCAGATACGCAGTATTTT. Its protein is CASSRPGLARADTQYF.

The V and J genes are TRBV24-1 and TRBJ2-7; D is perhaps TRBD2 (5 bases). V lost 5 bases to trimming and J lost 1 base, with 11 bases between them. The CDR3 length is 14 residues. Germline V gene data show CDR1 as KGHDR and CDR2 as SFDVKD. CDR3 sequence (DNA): TGTGCCACCAGTGCCCGTCGGGGTTCCTACGAGCAGTACTTC. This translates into CATSARRGSYEQYF.

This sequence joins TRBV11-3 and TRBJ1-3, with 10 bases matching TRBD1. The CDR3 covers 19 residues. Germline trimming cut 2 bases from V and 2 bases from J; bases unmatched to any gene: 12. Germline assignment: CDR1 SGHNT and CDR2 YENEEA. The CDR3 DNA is TGTGCCAGCAGCTTATATCCCCCCGGGACAGGGGAGGCTGGAAACACCATATATTTT. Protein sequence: CASSLYPPGTGEAGNTIYF.

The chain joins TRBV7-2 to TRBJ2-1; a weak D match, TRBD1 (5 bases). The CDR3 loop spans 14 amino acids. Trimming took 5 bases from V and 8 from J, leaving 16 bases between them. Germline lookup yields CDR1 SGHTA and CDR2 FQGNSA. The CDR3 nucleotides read TGTGCCAGCAGCACTCGGGCCAGGGCGGATGAGCAGTTCTTC. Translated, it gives CASSTRARADEQFF.

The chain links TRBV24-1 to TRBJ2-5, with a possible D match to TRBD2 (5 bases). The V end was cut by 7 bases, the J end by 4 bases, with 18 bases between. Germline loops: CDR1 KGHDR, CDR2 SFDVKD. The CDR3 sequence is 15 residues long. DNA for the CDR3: TGTGCCACCAGCCACCCCGGGAACAAGGCAGAGACCCAGTACTTC. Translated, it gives CATSHPGNKAETQYF.

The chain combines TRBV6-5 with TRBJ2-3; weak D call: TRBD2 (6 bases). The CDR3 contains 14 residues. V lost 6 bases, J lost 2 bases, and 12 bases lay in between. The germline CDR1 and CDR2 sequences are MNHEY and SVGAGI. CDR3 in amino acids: CASSLERVTDTQYF. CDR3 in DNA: TGTGCCAGCAGCTTAGAGCGGGTCACAGATACGCAGTATTTT.

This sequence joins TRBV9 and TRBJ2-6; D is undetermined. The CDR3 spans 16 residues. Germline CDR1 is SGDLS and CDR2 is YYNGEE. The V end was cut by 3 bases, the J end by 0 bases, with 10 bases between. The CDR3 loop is CASSEPWSSGANVLTF. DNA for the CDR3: TGTGCCAGCAGCGAACCGTGGAGCTCTGGGGCCAACGTCCTGACTTTC.

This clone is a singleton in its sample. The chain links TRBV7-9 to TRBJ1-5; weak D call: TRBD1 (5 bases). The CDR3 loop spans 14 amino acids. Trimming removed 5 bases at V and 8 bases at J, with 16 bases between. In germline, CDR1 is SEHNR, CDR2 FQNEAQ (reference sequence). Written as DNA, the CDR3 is TGTGCCAGCAGCCCGGGGGGGGTATTTGAGCCCCAGCATTTT. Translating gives CASSPGGVFEPQHF.

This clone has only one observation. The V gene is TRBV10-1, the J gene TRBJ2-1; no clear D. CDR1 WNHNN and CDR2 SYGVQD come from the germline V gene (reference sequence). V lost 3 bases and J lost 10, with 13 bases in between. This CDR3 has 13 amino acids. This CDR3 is CASSEGGPDEQFF. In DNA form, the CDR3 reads TGCGCCAGCAGTGAAGGTGGGCCCGACGAGCAGTTCTTC.

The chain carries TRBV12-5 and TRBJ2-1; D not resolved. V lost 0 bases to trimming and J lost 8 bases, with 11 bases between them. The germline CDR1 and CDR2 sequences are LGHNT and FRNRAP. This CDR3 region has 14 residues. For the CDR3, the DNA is TGTGCTAGTGGTTTGGTACTTCGCTCGGATGAGCAGTTCTTC. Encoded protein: CASGLVLRSDEQFF. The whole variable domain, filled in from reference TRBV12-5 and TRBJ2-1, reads DARVTQTPRHKVTEMGQEVTMRCQPILGHNTVFWYRQTMMQGLELLAYFRNRAPLDDSGMPKDRFSAEMPDATLATLKIQPSEPRDSAVYFCASGLVLRSDEQFFGPGTRLTVL.

The CDR3 protein is CASRPTRNIQYF. DNA for the CDR3: TGTGCCAGCAGGCCTACTAGAAACATTCAGTACTTC. V is TRBV2 and J is TRBJ2-4; tentatively, D is TRBD2 (5 bases). CDR3 length: 12 residues. V lost 6 bases and J 6 bases, leaving 9 bases between the germline ends. Germline V lookup: CDR1 SNHLY, CDR2 FYNNEI.

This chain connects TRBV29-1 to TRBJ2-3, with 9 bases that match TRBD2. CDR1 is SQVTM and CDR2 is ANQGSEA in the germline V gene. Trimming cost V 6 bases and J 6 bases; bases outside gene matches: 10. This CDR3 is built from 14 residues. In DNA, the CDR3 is TGCAGCGTCATGGGGGCTAGCGGGGCCGATACGCAGTATTTT. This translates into CSVMGASGADTQYF.

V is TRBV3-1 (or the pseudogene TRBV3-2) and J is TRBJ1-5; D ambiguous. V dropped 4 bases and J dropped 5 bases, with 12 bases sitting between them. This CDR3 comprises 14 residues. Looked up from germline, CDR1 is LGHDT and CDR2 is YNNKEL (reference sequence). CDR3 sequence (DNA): TGTGCCAGCAGCCCAACGGGGAAATATCAGCCCCAGCATTTT. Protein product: CASSPTGKYQPQHF.

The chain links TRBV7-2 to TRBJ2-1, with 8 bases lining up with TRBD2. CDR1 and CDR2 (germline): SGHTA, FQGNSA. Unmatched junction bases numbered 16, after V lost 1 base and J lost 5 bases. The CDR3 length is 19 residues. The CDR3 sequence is CASSLVGGRRLGHNNEQFF. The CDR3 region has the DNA TGTGCCAGCAGCTTAGTGGGCGGGAGGCGATTAGGTCACAACAATGAGCAGTTCTTC.

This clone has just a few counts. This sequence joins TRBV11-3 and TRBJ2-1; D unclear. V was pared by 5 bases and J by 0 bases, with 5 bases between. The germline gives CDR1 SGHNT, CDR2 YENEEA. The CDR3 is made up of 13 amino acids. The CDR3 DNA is TGTGCCAGCAGCCTCAGCTCCTACAATGAGCAGTTCTTC. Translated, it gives CASSLSSYNEQFF. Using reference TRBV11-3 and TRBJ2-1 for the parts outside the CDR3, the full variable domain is EAGVVQSPRYKIIEKKQPVAFWCNPISGHNTLYWYLQNLGQGPELLIRYENEEAVDDSQLPKDRFSAERLKGVDSTLKIQPAELGDSAVYLCASSLSSYNEQFFGPGTRLTVL.